One and the same sample provided the 9 T cell receptor beta chains below, sequenced in a study of T cell responses to AZD1222 COVID-19 vaccine. Sequencing was performed with immunoSEQ multiplex PCR; in TCRdb, only in-frame clones are kept and a portion is missing. The sample includes more than 150,000 clones, approximately 90% seen only once; the top ten take approximately 1.8%. Specimen: peripheral blood, collected on day 0 of AZD1222 vaccination. These receptors all come from an adult in good health.

The chain combines TRBV24-1 with TRBJ2-1, with TRBD2 identical over 9 bases. The CDR3 runs to 14 residues. Germline CDR1 is KGHDR and CDR2 is SFDVKD. Germline trimming cut 5 bases from V and 10 bases from J; bases unmatched to any gene: 8. DNA for the CDR3: TGTGCCACCAGTGGGGCGGGAGGGCTAGAGGAGCAGTTCTTC. It is translated as CATSGAGGLEEQFF.

This clone appeared once. The genes are TRBV28 and TRBJ2-7; 9 nucleotides align to TRBD1. This CDR3 has 16 amino acids. Germline V gene sequence: CDR1 MDHEN, CDR2 SYDVKM. With V trimmed by 6 bases and J by 3 bases, 12 bases remained unmatched. The CDR3 coding sequence is TGTGCCAGCAGCCGACTTAGGACAGGGGAAAGCTACGAGCAGTACTTC. Translating gives CASSRLRTGESYEQYF.

This chain uses TRBV6-5 with TRBJ2-7; 11 nucleotides agree with TRBD1. The V segment lost 8 bases and the J segment 4 bases; nucleotides outside the gene matches: 10. Germline CDR1 is MNHEY and CDR2 is SVGAGI. The CDR3 spans 15 residues. The CDR3 sequence is CASPKSRDRGYEQYF. For the CDR3, the DNA is TGTGCCAGCCCTAAGTCCCGGGACAGGGGGTACGAGCAGTACTTC.

The V and J genes are TRBV25-1 and TRBJ1-1, with D uncertain. From germline, CDR1 is MGHDK and CDR2 SYGVNS. This CDR3 contains 11 residues. Trimming pared 2 bases from V and 7 bases from J, leaving 5 bases between. As DNA, the CDR3 is TGTGCCAGCAGTGAACGGTATGAAGCTTTCTTT. Translated: CASSERYEAFF. Full variable domain (remainder filled in from reference TRBV25-1 and TRBJ1-1): EADIYQTPRYLVIGTGKKITLECSQTMGHDKMYWYQQDPGMELHLIHYSYGVNSTEKGDLSSESTVSRIRTEHFPLTLESARPSHTSQYLCASSERYEAFFGQGTRLTVV.

This clone was seen once. V is TRBV5-5 and J is TRBJ1-1; D uncertain. Looked up from germline, CDR1 is SGHKS and CDR2 is YYEKEE (reference sequence). The CDR3 sequence is 14 residues long. V was trimmed by 0 bases and J by 0 bases, leaving 6 bases between them. The CDR3 protein is CASSLGTMNTEAFF. In DNA form, the CDR3 reads TGTGCCAGCAGCTTGGGGACCATGAACACTGAAGCTTTCTTT.

V and J are TRBV18 and TRBJ1-1; possibly TRBD1 for D (6 bases). V was clipped by 1 base and J by 3 bases, with 12 bases between them. CDR1 is KGHSH and CDR2 is LQKENI in the germline V gene. This CDR3 has 15 residues. The CDR3 loop reads CASSPRGRTDTEAFF. As DNA, the CDR3 is TGTGCCAGCTCACCACGGGGGAGGACAGACACTGAAGCTTTCTTT. The full variable domain, in which reference TRBV18 and TRBJ1-1 provide the parts outside the CDR3, is NAGVMQNPRHLVRRRGQEARLRCSPMKGHSHVYWYRQLPEEGLKFMVYLQKENIIDESGMPKERFSAEFPKEGPSILRIQQVVRGDSAAYFCASSPRGRTDTEAFFGQGTRLTVV.

The rearrangement joins TRBV4-1 to TRBJ2-1; D gene uncertain. The CDR3 extends over 13 amino acids. The V end lost 3 bases, the J end lost 8 bases, and 11 bases lay between the germline ends. The germline V gene encodes CDR1 MGHRA and CDR2 YSYEKL. The CDR3 DNA is TGCGCCAGCAGCCAGGTCCCCCTCGATGAGCAGTTCTTC. Its translation: CASSQVPLDEQFF.

This rearrangement joins TRBV30 to TRBJ2-7, with 11 positions matching TRBD1. The germline V gene has CDR1 GTSNPN and CDR2 SVGIG (reference sequence). The CDR3 has 15 residues. J was trimmed by 5 bases and V by 0 bases; bases with no gene match: 6. CDR3 region: CAWSVGTGGQDEQYF. CDR3 bases: TGTGCCTGGAGTGTGGGGACAGGGGGTCAGGACGAGCAGTACTTC.

This chain connects TRBV7-9 to TRBJ1-1; no definite D call. The germline V and J ends were trimmed by 4 bases and 4 bases, with 10 bases remaining between them. Germline V gene data show CDR1 as SEHNR and CDR2 as FQNEAQ (reference sequence). CDR3 length: 13 residues. In DNA form, the CDR3 reads TGTGCCAGCAGCTCACGGACGGGCACTGAAGCTTTCTTT. Amino acid sequence: CASSSRTGTEAFF.